This T cell receptor (beta chain) comes out of a study of blood T cells in healthy people across ages. V lost 0 bases to trimming and J lost 6 bases, with 12 bases between them. Germline V gene data show CDR1 as SGHTS and CDR2 as YDEGEE. This CDR3 has 14 amino acids. The use of a sample-barcoded 5' primer and a J-beta primer mix characterized a second PCR of 7 to 11 cycles. TCRdb recomputed calls from the 5' RACE reads with MiXCR, one row per CDR3 protein. This sample has 630,000 or so distinct CDR3 sequences, with approximately 29% found just once. This clonotype was recorded at least ten times. The antigen remains undetermined. General study findings and limits: Per million T cells, the diversity of TCR beta decreased roughly linearly as age advanced. Using unsorted PBMCs precluded a conclusive naive versus antigen-experienced comparison.

This receptor was taken from an elderly woman in good health. The chain recombines TRBV5-8 with TRBJ1-2; D is perhaps TRBD1 (6 bases). Material: blood. The DNA for the CDR3 is TGTGCCAGCAGCTTGGTGAGGGACATCGATGGCTACACCTTC. This codes for CASSLVRDIDGYTF.